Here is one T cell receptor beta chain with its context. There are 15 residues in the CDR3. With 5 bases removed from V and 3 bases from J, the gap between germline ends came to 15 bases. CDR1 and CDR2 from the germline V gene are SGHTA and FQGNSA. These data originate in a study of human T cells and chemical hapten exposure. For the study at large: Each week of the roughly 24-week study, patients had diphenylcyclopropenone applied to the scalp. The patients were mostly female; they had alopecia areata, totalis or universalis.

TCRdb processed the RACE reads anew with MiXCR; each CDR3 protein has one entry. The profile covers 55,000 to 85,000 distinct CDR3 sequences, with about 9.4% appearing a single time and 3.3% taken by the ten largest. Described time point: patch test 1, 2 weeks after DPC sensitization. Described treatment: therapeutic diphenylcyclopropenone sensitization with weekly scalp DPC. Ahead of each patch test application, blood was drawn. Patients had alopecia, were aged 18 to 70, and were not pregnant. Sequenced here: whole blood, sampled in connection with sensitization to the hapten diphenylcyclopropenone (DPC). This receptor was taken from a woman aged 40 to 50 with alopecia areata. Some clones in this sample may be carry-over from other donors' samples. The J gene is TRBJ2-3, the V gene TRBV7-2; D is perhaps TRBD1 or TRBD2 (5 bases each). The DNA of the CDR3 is TGTGCCAGCAGCCGCGTGGGGGTCAGTACAGATACGCAGTATTTT. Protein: CASSRVGVSTDTQYF.